The 10 T cell receptor beta chains below were found in one sample sequenced in a study of response to subunit inactivated influenza vaccine. TCRdb called the RT-PCR reads again in MiXCR, with one record for every CDR3 protein. The top ten clones hold around 9.9% of a sample with around 180,000 distinct CDR3 sequences, around 9% of them seen once. Sample: non-naive T cells sorted from PBMCs, taken on the day of vaccination. Receptors originate from a man over 45 who received an inactivated influenza vaccine.

A few counts support this clonotype. The V gene is TRBV7-2, the J gene TRBJ2-5; D unresolved. Germline V gene data show CDR1 as SGHTA and CDR2 as FQGNSA. Trimming pared 4 bases from V and 10 bases from J, leaving 16 bases between. The CDR3 consists of 13 residues. As DNA, the CDR3 is TGTGCCAGCAGCTACCCCGCTCTTTCGAGCCAGTACTTC. It yields the protein CASSYPALSSQYF.

A few counts support this clonotype. The chain employs TRBV6-1 and TRBJ1-1; D gene unclear. V was shortened by 7 bases and J by 0 bases, with 12 bases between the two germline ends. In germline, CDR1 is MNHNS, CDR2 SASEGT. The CDR3 is 14 residues long. CDR3 region: CASIPSLMNTEAFF. CDR3 DNA sequence: TGTGCCAGCATCCCGAGTTTAATGAACACTGAAGCTTTCTTT.

This clonotype came up many times. The V call is TRBV20-1, the J call TRBJ2-1; 8 bases map to TRBD2. The trim removed 5 bases at V and 5 bases at J, leaving 8 bases unmatched. Germline values: CDR1 DFQATT, CDR2 SNEGSKA (reference sequence). This CDR3 is built from 14 residues. This chain's CDR3 is CSALGLESHNEQFF. The CDR3 nucleotides are TGCAGTGCTCTGGGACTAGAGTCTCACAATGAGCAGTTCTTC.

This clonotype was observed a few times. DNA of the CDR3: TGCGCCAGCAGCTTGACAGGACTCAATCAGCCCCAGCATTTT. Translated: CASSLTGLNQPQHF. The chain is built from TRBV5-1 and TRBJ1-5; TRBD1 might be the D (5 bases). This CDR3 is built from 14 residues. Trimming took off 1 base at V and 3 bases at J, with 8 bases between the two ends. Germline values: CDR1 SGHRS, CDR2 YFSETQ.

This clonotype was picked up many times. The V and J genes are TRBV15 and TRBJ2-3; tentatively, D is TRBD1 or TRBD2 (5 bases each). This CDR3 is built from 15 residues. V gave up 3 bases and J gave up 2 bases, with 12 bases separating them. Germline loops: CDR1 LNHNV, CDR2 YYDKDF (reference sequence). This chain's CDR3 is CATSRGETATDTQYF. As DNA, the CDR3 is TGTGCCACCAGCAGGGGGGAAACAGCCACAGATACGCAGTATTTT.

As for this clonotype: The junction and the germline gene differ at one end; a read error may be behind it. DNA of the CDR3: TGTGCCAGCAGTTTTCAGACAGGGGCGGGAGTCAATGGGCAGTTCTTC. Translated: CASSFQTGAGVNGQFF. The chain uses TRBV6-5 and TRBJ2-1, with D possibly matching TRBD1 (8 bases). Germline CDR1 is MNHEY and CDR2 is SVGAGI. The CDR3 has 16 amino acids.

This clonotype turned up a few times. The chain links TRBV9 to TRBJ2-5, with a possible D match to TRBD2 (5 bases). This CDR3 is 16 amino acids long. With 1 base removed from V and 4 bases from J, the gap between germline ends came to 17 bases. CDR1 and CDR2 (germline): SGDLS, YYNGEE. CDR3 sequence: CASSVSVGLAGETQYF. DNA for the CDR3: TGTGCCAGCAGCGTAAGTGTAGGTCTAGCAGGAGAGACCCAGTACTTC. The variable domain in full, completed from reference TRBV9 and TRBJ2-5, reads DSGVTQTPKHLITATGQRVTLRCSPRSGDLSVYWYQQSLDQGLQFLIQYYNGEERAKGNILERFSAQQFPDLHSELNLSSLELGDSALYFCASSVSVGLAGETQYFGPGTRLLVL.

This clonotype was seen more than once but under ten times. The chain links TRBV28 to TRBJ2-1; no reliable D call. The CDR3 covers 13 residues. Germline CDR1 is MDHEN and CDR2 is SYDVKM. Trimming took off 10 bases at V and 5 bases at J, with 15 bases between the two ends. CDR3 nucleotide sequence: TGTGCCATCTCCCACTCCTTAAACAATGAGCAGTTCTTC. The encoded protein is CAISHSLNNEQFF.

This sequence joins TRBV19 and TRBJ1-5, with unresolved D. Trimming pared 6 bases from V and 0 bases from J, leaving 12 bases between. Germline loops: CDR1 LNHDA, CDR2 SQIVND (reference sequence). The CDR3 is 15 amino acids. CDR3 bases: TGTGCCAGTAGCGTCGATCCTTATAGCAATCAGCCCCAGCATTTT. Its translation: CASSVDPYSNQPQHF.

V is TRBV5-1 and J is TRBJ2-7; 9 bases map to TRBD1. CDR3 length equals 14 residues. Germline V lookup: CDR1 SGHRS, CDR2 YFSETQ. The V segment lost 0 bases and the J segment 4 bases; nucleotides outside the gene matches: 2. This chain's CDR3 is CASSLDGTGYEQYF. The CDR3 DNA follows: TGCGCCAGCAGCTTGGACGGGACAGGGTACGAGCAGTACTTC.